This T cell receptor beta chain was recovered during a study of Ad26.COV2.S vaccination and SARS-CoV-2 variants. At the level of the study: Donor got 5x10^10 or 1x10^11 viral particles of Ad26.COV2.S.

This clone has just a few counts. Its cognate antigen is unknown. Study results and limitations: Analyses of TCR breadth and depth may have underestimated total T cell responses. Vaccinees reportedly had broad spike-specific CD8+ and CD4+ T cell responses.

CDR3 length: 15 residues. V trimming: 5 bases; J trimming: 3 bases; junction bases outside the gene matches: 6. Germline loops: CDR1 LGHNA, CDR2 YSLEER. Treatment reported: approximately 18 received Ad26.COV2.S at low or high dose, single or two shots; 5 received placebo; per-sample allocation not given. Specimen acquisition occurred on day 63 following the initial vaccine or placebo injection. Cohort 1b enrolled adults aged 18-55 years in Boston. This table comes from immunoSEQ multiplex PCR, and its TCRdb copy is limited to in-frame clones, with some not included. The sample records about 470,000 clones, 80% to 95% being singletons.

The material was peripheral blood, obtained in a trial of Ad26.COV2.S vaccine versus placebo. The sequence was collected from a person between 18 and 60 years old who received the Ad26.COV2.S COVID-19 vaccine or a placebo. The J gene is TRBJ2-1, the V gene TRBV4-3, with 8 positions matching TRBD1. The CDR3 loop reads CASSNHRGDYNEQFF. CDR3 sequence (DNA): TGCGCCAGCAGCAATCACAGGGGGGACTACAATGAGCAGTTCTTC.